Presented here are 23 T cell receptor beta chains from one specimen sequenced in a study of blood T cell repertoires in COVID-19. Method: immunoSEQ multiplex PCR; TCRdb's copy keeps in-frame clones and lacks some. This table holds roughly 120,000 clones, roughly 79% found once. The specimen was peripheral blood. Receptors originate from a man between 65 and 85 years old with active or convalescent COVID-19.

This clone was detected once. The chain recombines TRBV9 with TRBJ2-1; TRBD1 aligns across 7 bases. V lost 0 bases and J lost 9; bases outside the gene matches: 12. This CDR3 has 16 residues. Germline CDR1 and CDR2: SGDLS and YYNGEE. The CDR3 region is CASSVGDRAGRTEQFF. CDR3 in DNA: TGTGCCAGCAGCGTAGGTGACAGGGCAGGTAGGACTGAGCAGTTCTTC.

The CDR3 coding sequence is TGTGCCAGCAGCTTAATGGCAGGGAATGGCAATGAGCAGTTCTTC. Translated, it gives CASSLMAGNGNEQFF. This chain connects TRBV7-3 to TRBJ2-1; D is possibly TRBD1 (5 bases). Trimming took 1 base from V and 6 from J, leaving 13 bases between them. Per germline, CDR1 SGHTA and CDR2 FQGTGA. The CDR3 is made up of 15 amino acids.

The genes are TRBV18 and TRBJ2-5; 7 nucleotides align to TRBD1. The CDR3 length is 14 residues. Germline-derived CDR1 and CDR2 are KGHSH and LQKENI. The V gene end was trimmed by 0 bases and the J gene end by 2 bases; junction bases not matched to a gene: 0. CDR3 nucleotides: TGTGCCAGCTCACCACCGGGACAGCAAGAGACCCAGTACTTC. It yields the protein CASSPPGQQETQYF.

The chain has TRBV3-1 (or the pseudogene TRBV3-2) and TRBJ2-3, with TRBD2 matching 8 bases. CDR1 LGHDT and CDR2 YNNKEL come from the germline V gene (reference sequence). With 1 base clipped from V and 5 bases from J, the junction kept 8 bases outside the gene matches. The length of the CDR3 is 16 residues. The CDR3 region is CASSQAGGRVGDTQYF. Written as DNA, the CDR3 is TGTGCCAGCAGCCAAGCGGGGGGGCGTGTTGGAGATACGCAGTATTTT.

The rearrangement joins TRBV29-1 to TRBJ2-1; D is undetermined. CDR3 length: 11 amino acids. Per germline, CDR1 SQVTM and CDR2 ANQGSEA. Trimming removed 4 bases from V and 3 bases from J, with 4 bases in between. CDR3 in DNA: TGCAGCGTTGTACTCTACAATGAGCAGTTCTTC. Encoded protein: CSVVLYNEQFF.

This chain links TRBV27 with TRBJ2-2; 16 bases fit TRBD2. Germline assignment: CDR1 MNHEY and CDR2 SMNVEV (reference sequence). V lost 5 bases to trimming and J lost 7 bases; unmatched junction nucleotides: 7. The CDR3 contains 17 residues. As DNA, the CDR3 is TGTGCCAGCAGTAGGGGACTAGCGGGAGGGCCAGTCGGGGAGCTGTTTTTT. This codes for CASSRGLAGGPVGELFF.

In the case of this clone: Other nucleotide sequences from this sample produce the same CDR3. The V and J genes are TRBV11-3 and TRBJ1-2; 7 positions agree with TRBD1. The CDR3 contains 13 residues. The V segment lost 5 bases and the J segment 4 bases; nucleotides outside the gene matches: 4. The germline CDR1 and CDR2 sequences are SGHNT and YENEEA. In DNA form, the CDR3 reads TGTGCCAGCAGCACGGGACAGTTCTATGGCTACACCTTC. This sequence encodes CASSTGQFYGYTF.

This rearrangement joins TRBV6-5 to TRBJ1-2; D might be TRBD1 (6 bases). Germline CDR1 MNHEY, CDR2 SVGAGI. This CDR3 has 16 amino acids. The V gene lost 0 bases and the J gene lost 1 base, with 12 bases spanning the gap. This CDR3 is CASSYSRTVNNYGYTF. The CDR3 bases are TGTGCCAGCAGTTACTCCAGGACAGTGAATAACTATGGCTACACCTTC.

The rearrangement joins TRBV11-3 to TRBJ2-3; D perhaps matches TRBD1 (6 bases). The CDR3 length is 17 residues. CDR1 is SGHNT and CDR2 is YENEEA in the germline V gene. V shed 5 bases and J shed 6 bases, with 24 bases lying between them. The CDR3 region is CASSNSGRRWGPDTQYF. The CDR3 bases are TGTGCCAGCAGCAACTCGGGACGCCGGTGGGGGCCCGATACGCAGTATTTT.

This rearrangement joins TRBV12-5 to TRBJ1-2; 8 bases are shared with TRBD1. V dropped 7 bases and J dropped 6; count of bases not matched to a gene: 10. Germline CDR1 reads LGHNT; CDR2 reads FRNRAP. The CDR3 covers 14 residues. CDR3 residues: CASAPQGARDGYTF. The CDR3 bases are TGTGCTAGTGCCCCTCAGGGGGCGCGGGATGGCTACACCTTC.

The V and J genes are TRBV6-5 and TRBJ1-1; the match to TRBD1 covers 7 bases. CDR3 length equals 15 residues. V trimming: 5 bases; J trimming: 0 bases; junction bases outside the gene matches: 6. Germline V gene data show CDR1 as MNHEY and CDR2 as SVGAGI. The CDR3 loop reads CASSLGGSVNTEAFF. The DNA of the CDR3 is TGTGCCAGCAGTCTAGGGGGCTCGGTGAACACTGAAGCTTTCTTT.

This chain links TRBV5-6 with TRBJ2-2, with a possible D match to TRBD1 (5 bases). The CDR3 is 13 residues long. V lost 4 bases and J lost 5, with 9 bases in between. Germline V lookup: CDR1 SGHDT, CDR2 YYEEEE. CDR3 coding DNA: TGTGCCAGCAGCGTGGGGCCGACCGGGGAGCTGTTTTTT. Translated: CASSVGPTGELFF.

This rearrangement joins TRBV11-1 to TRBJ2-7, with a tentative D call TRBD1 (7 bases). In germline, CDR1 is SGHAT, CDR2 FQDESV (reference sequence). V shed 5 bases and J shed 13 bases, with 15 bases lying between them. The length of the CDR3 is 11 residues. The CDR3 DNA is TGTGCCAGCAGCCACACAGGGGAGGCATACTTC. Its protein is CASSHTGEAYF. Variable domain in full (rest from reference TRBV11-1 and TRBJ2-7): EAEVAQSPRYKITEKSQAVAFWCDPISGHATLYWYRQILGQGPELLVQFQDESVVDDSQLPKDRFSAERLKGVDSTLKIQPAELGDSAMYLCASSHTGEAYFGPGTRLTVT.

The rearrangement joins TRBV28 to TRBJ1-5, with D perhaps TRBD1 (5 bases). In germline, CDR1 is MDHEN, CDR2 SYDVKM. The CDR3 consists of 12 residues. The germline V and J ends were trimmed by 11 bases and 6 bases, with 14 bases remaining between them. The CDR3 bases are TGTGCCGGCACAGGCTTGGGTCAGCCCCAGCATTTT. This sequence encodes CAGTGLGQPQHF.

This clone was counted once. J is TRBJ2-7 and V is TRBV5-1; 10 bases match TRBD1. Germline assignment: CDR1 SGHRS and CDR2 YFSETQ. The CDR3 is 15 residues long. The V and J ends lost 4 bases and 2 bases, in that order; junction bases with no gene match: 6. The CDR3 loop reads CASSARDRGTYEQYF. CDR3 in DNA: TGCGCCAGCAGCGCAAGGGACAGGGGAACCTACGAGCAGTACTTC.

The V call is TRBV2, the J call TRBJ2-4; the D gene is possibly TRBD2 (6 bases). Germline V CDR1 and CDR2: SNHLY, FYNNEI. Trimming shortened V by 3 bases and J by 8 bases, and 17 bases separated the two germline ends. CDR3 length equals 15 residues. CDR3 sequence reads: CASSDRGWDSDIQYF. The CDR3 DNA follows: TGTGCCAGCAGTGATCGGGGGTGGGACTCGGACATTCAGTACTTC.

The chain employs TRBV7-2 and TRBJ2-7; 9 bases fit TRBD2. V dropped 1 base and J dropped 4; count of bases not matched to a gene: 11. CDR1 and CDR2 from the germline V gene are SGHTA and FQGNSA. This CDR3 has 17 amino acids. CDR3 loop: CASSLGIFGGRVYEQYF. The CDR3 DNA sequence: TGTGCCAGCAGCTTAGGGATCTTCGGCGGGAGGGTTTACGAGCAGTACTTC. Using reference TRBV7-2 and TRBJ2-7 for the parts outside the CDR3, the full variable domain is GAGVSQSPSNKVTEKGKDVELRCDPISGHTALYWYRQSLGQGLEFLIYFQGNSAPDKSGLPSDRFSAERTGGSVSTLTIQRTQQEDSAVYLCASSLGIFGGRVYEQYFGPGTRLTVT.

The chain recombines TRBV11-2 with TRBJ1-5; D gene uncertain. Germline assignment: CDR1 SGHAT and CDR2 FQNNGV. The CDR3 runs to 15 residues. V was cut by 0 bases and J by 7 bases, with 13 bases left in between. The DNA of the CDR3 is TGTGCCAGCAGCTTAGATTCTGGGAGGGCCCAGCCCCAGCATTTT. Residues: CASSLDSGRAQPQHF.

The chain is built from TRBV7-2 and TRBJ2-1, with TRBD2 identical over 14 bases. The CDR3 has 18 residues. Germline V CDR1 and CDR2: SGHTA, FQGNSA. V dropped 5 bases and J dropped 2; count of bases not matched to a gene: 8. The CDR3, as DNA: TGTGCCAGCAGCCGTAGGACTAGCGGGGGGATAGCCTACAATGAGCAGTTCTTC. It encodes CASSRRTSGGIAYNEQFF.

V usage is TRBV3-1 (or the pseudogene TRBV3-2) and J usage is TRBJ1-4, with D possibly being TRBD1 (6 bases). CDR1 LGHDT and CDR2 YNNKEL come from the germline V gene (reference sequence). The CDR3 contains 13 residues. The germline V and J ends were trimmed by 3 bases and 7 bases, with 9 bases remaining between them. For the CDR3, the DNA is TGTGCCAGCAGCCATACAGGGCCTGAAAAACTGTTTTTT. This codes for CASSHTGPEKLFF.

V and J are TRBV7-2 and TRBJ2-3; D may be TRBD2 (6 bases). This CDR3 spans 15 amino acids. Germline values: CDR1 SGHTA, CDR2 FQGNSA. Trimming shortened V by 1 base and J by 4 bases, and 12 bases separated the two germline ends. The CDR3 spells CASSLVWGVSDTQYF. The CDR3 nucleotides are TGTGCCAGCAGCTTAGTCTGGGGGGTTTCAGATACGCAGTATTTT.

This sequence joins TRBV19 and TRBJ2-7; TRBD1 aligns across 11 bases. The germline V gene encodes CDR1 LNHDA and CDR2 SQIVND (reference sequence). The CDR3 consists of 15 residues. V trimming: 4 bases; J trimming: 6 bases; junction bases outside the gene matches: 8. The CDR3 DNA is TGTGCCAGTAGTACAACCGGGACAGGGGGATCCGAGCAGTACTTC. Its protein product is CASSTTGTGGSEQYF.

About this clone: The junction departs from the called germline gene at one end, perhaps through a read error. The rearrangement links TRBV12-3 or TRBV12-4 to TRBJ2-7; D ambiguous. This CDR3 is 12 amino acids long. Here the CDR3 DNA reads TGTGCCAGCAGGTTAGGGCCCTACGAGCAGTACTTC. This sequence encodes CASRLGPYEQYF.